One sample yielded the 32 T cell receptor beta chains listed below, sequenced in a study of identical twins. Each CDR3 protein gets one entry after TCRdb re-called the 5' RACE reads with MiXCR. The repertoire holds under 450,000 distinct CDR3 sequences, with around 20% as singletons. Sequencing input: naive T cells sorted from blood. The receptors were gathered from a man aged 50 to 59 in good health.

This chain uses TRBV4-1 with TRBJ2-2; 8 bases align to TRBD2. The V segment lost 4 bases and the J segment 1 base; nucleotides outside the gene matches: 8. In germline, CDR1 is MGHRA, CDR2 YSYEKL. This CDR3 has 17 residues. The CDR3 nucleotides read TGCGCCAGCAGCCCGACCCCCCGGGGGGGGAACACCGGGGAGCTGTTTTTT. Translation gives CASSPTPRGGNTGELFF.

This clonotype was detected only a few times. This sequence joins TRBV6-2 or TRBV6-3 and TRBJ1-1, with 8 bases lining up with TRBD1. The germline V gene encodes CDR1 MNHEY and CDR2 SVGEGT. Trimming took 2 bases from V and 6 from J; bases not matched to a gene: 14. The CDR3 length is 17 residues. The CDR3 here is CASSYPTFLDRAAEAFF. The CDR3 nucleotides read TGTGCCAGCAGTTACCCGACCTTCTTGGACAGGGCGGCTGAAGCTTTCTTT.

This clonotype was picked up many times. The chain combines TRBV6-1 with TRBJ2-1, with 11 bases that match TRBD1. The CDR3 totals 15 residues. Germline CDR1 and CDR2: MNHNS and SASEGT. V was pared by 6 bases and J by 7 bases, with 8 bases of the junction left unmatched. CDR3 nucleotides: TGTGCCAGCAGCCCCGGACAGGGGGCGTTTAATGAGCAGTTCTTC. The encoded protein is CASSPGQGAFNEQFF.

There are many counts of this clonotype. This chain joins TRBV12-3 or TRBV12-4 and TRBJ2-3; D is ambiguous. V was trimmed by 3 bases and J by 8 bases, leaving 12 bases between them. The CDR3 is 13 amino acids. This chain's CDR3 is CASSFESRVTQYF. In DNA form, the CDR3 reads TGTGCCAGCAGTTTCGAGTCTCGGGTTACGCAGTATTTT.

About this clonotype: A read error is possible here, since a much larger clone lies one base away. V usage is TRBV12-3 or TRBV12-4 and J usage is TRBJ2-5, with no clear D. The V end was cut by 6 bases, the J end by 0 bases, with 11 bases between. The CDR3 is 14 residues long. The CDR3, as DNA: TGTGCCAGCAGCTTTGGACGGCACCAAGAGACCCAGTACTTC. Translation gives CASSFGRHQETQYF.

This clonotype was detected only a few times. The chain joins TRBV5-1 to TRBJ2-1; 7 positions agree with TRBD2. From germline, CDR1 is SGHRS and CDR2 YFSETQ. This CDR3 comprises 15 residues. Trimming took 2 bases from V and 4 from J; bases not matched to a gene: 6. The CDR3 reads CASSFGGGGYNEQFF. The CDR3, as DNA: TGCGCCAGCAGCTTTGGTGGCGGGGGATACAATGAGCAGTTCTTC.

This clonotype was counted only a few times. V gene TRBV19 combines with J gene TRBJ1-6; D uncertain. Germline CDR1 and CDR2: LNHDA and SQIVND (reference sequence). The V gene lost 6 bases and the J gene lost 8 bases, with 17 bases spanning the gap. CDR3 length: 15 amino acids. The CDR3, as DNA: TGTGCCAGTAGGGCCGGATTAGACAACTATTCACCCCTCCACTTT. Its translation is CASRAGLDNYSPLHF.

This clonotype was seen at least ten times. CDR3 nucleotide sequence: TGTGCCAGCAAGGGACAGGGGGCAAGAATGGACGAGCAGTACTTC. It specifies CASKGQGARMDEQYF. The chain joins TRBV27 to TRBJ2-7; 12 bases are shared with TRBD1. The length of the CDR3 is 15 residues. From germline, CDR1 is MNHEY and CDR2 SMNVEV (reference sequence). V dropped 7 bases and J dropped 5; count of bases not matched to a gene: 9.

CDR3 nucleotide sequence: TGTGCCAGCAGTTACTTGGGACTAGCTGAGACCCAGTACTTC. Its protein product is CASSYLGLAETQYF. V is TRBV6-5 and J is TRBJ2-5; 9 bases line up with TRBD2. The CDR3 is made up of 14 amino acids. CDR1 and CDR2 (germline): MNHEY, SVGAGI. Trimming at V came to 1 base and at J to 5 bases, leaving 2 bases not matched to a gene.

The J gene is TRBJ2-5, the V gene TRBV6-1, with a tentative D call TRBD1 (7 bases). From germline, CDR1 is MNHNS and CDR2 SASEGT. The CDR3 loop spans 13 amino acids. V lost 10 bases, J lost 4 bases, and 16 bases lay in between. The CDR3 protein is CATEGAGGETQYF. The CDR3 DNA reads TGTGCCACGGAGGGGGCAGGGGGAGAGACCCAGTACTTC.

The genes are TRBV4-3 and TRBJ2-3; unclear D gene. Germline V gene sequence: CDR1 LGHNA, CDR2 YSLEER. Trimming removed 4 bases from V and 3 bases from J, with 11 bases in between. This CDR3 comprises 14 residues. CDR3: CASSLKMGTDTQYF. The CDR3 nucleotides read TGCGCCAGCAGCCTCAAAATGGGGACAGATACGCAGTATTTT.

This clonotype was counted many times. The chain uses TRBV15 and TRBJ2-5; D is unresolved. Trimming took off 1 base at V and 1 base at J, with 10 bases between the two ends. CDR3 size: 15 residues. In germline, CDR1 is LNHNV, CDR2 YYDKDF (reference sequence). The CDR3 region has the DNA TGTGCCACCAGCAGAGCGGGCAGCCCCCAAGAGACCCAGTACTTC. This translates into CATSRAGSPQETQYF.

This clonotype was observed a handful of times. CDR3 sequence reads: CASSRTEIDTGELFF. CDR3 coding DNA: TGCGCCAGCAGCCGCACGGAGATAGACACCGGGGAGCTGTTTTTT. The chain combines TRBV5-1 with TRBJ2-2; no clear D gene. The ends were cut back, 4 bases at V and 3 bases at J, with 13 bases in the middle. The CDR3 extends over 15 amino acids. The V gene's germline CDR1 is SGHRS and CDR2 YFSETQ.

The rearrangement links TRBV29-1 to TRBJ1-4, with a weak D call TRBD1 (6 bases). The CDR3 sequence is 13 residues long. Deletions cut 1 base from V and 8 bases from J, with 11 bases between. CDR1 SQVTM and CDR2 ANQGSEA come from the germline V gene. As DNA, the CDR3 is TGCAGCGTTGAAGTCGGGGGGCCGGAAAAACTGTTTTTT. This gives the protein CSVEVGGPEKLFF. Variable domain in full (rest from reference TRBV29-1 and TRBJ1-4): SAVISQKPSRDICQRGTSLTIQCQVDSQVTMMFWYRQQPGQSLTLIATANQGSEATYESGFVIDKFPISRPNLTFSTLTVSNMSPEDSSIYLCSVEVGGPEKLFFGSGTQLSVL.

This rearrangement joins TRBV7-2 to TRBJ2-5; D uncertain. The germline V and J ends were trimmed by 5 bases and 7 bases, with 11 bases remaining between them. Germline lookup yields CDR1 SGHTA and CDR2 FQGNSA. The CDR3 runs to 12 residues. The CDR3 protein is CASSLIFGTQYF. The CDR3 coding sequence is TGTGCCAGCAGCCTCATCTTCGGGACCCAGTACTTC.

The CDR3 DNA sequence: TGTGCCAGCAGACCATATAGCGGGTCCCCCGGCAATGAGCAGTTCTTC. Translation gives CASRPYSGSPGNEQFF. The chain joins TRBV7-8 to TRBJ2-1, with 7 bases lining up with TRBD2. The CDR3 totals 16 residues. V shed 6 bases and J 6 bases; nucleotides not matched to a gene: 14. Germline V gene lookup returns CDR1 SGHVS and CDR2 FQNEAQ.

This clonotype was detected many times. The chain has TRBV20-1 and TRBJ1-2; 10 positions match TRBD1. V lost 5 bases and J lost 7; bases outside the gene matches: 13. The CDR3 has 15 residues. Germline lookup yields CDR1 DFQATT and CDR2 SNEGSKA (reference sequence). CDR3 in amino acids: CSAQLPGQGISGYTF. The CDR3 nucleotides are TGCAGTGCTCAATTACCGGGACAGGGGATTAGTGGCTACACCTTC.

The gene calls are TRBV7-9 and TRBJ2-3; D ambiguous. Trimming removed 1 base at V and 0 bases at J, with 11 bases between. Germline assignment: CDR1 SEHNR and CDR2 FQNEAQ (reference sequence). The CDR3 covers 16 residues. CDR3 region: CASSLVSAASTDTQYF. CDR3 nucleotide sequence: TGTGCCAGCAGCTTAGTATCTGCCGCGAGCACAGATACGCAGTATTTT.

With respect to this clonotype: Given a much more abundant clone one base away, this may be a read error. The J gene is TRBJ2-4, the V gene TRBV9; 11 nucleotides agree with TRBD2. V dropped 4 bases and J dropped 5; count of bases not matched to a gene: 8. The CDR3 covers 16 residues. From germline, CDR1 is SGDLS and CDR2 YYNGEE. The CDR3 DNA reads TGTGCCAGCAGCATTAGTAGCGGGGGGGCCGAAAACATTCAGTACTTC. Its protein is CASSISSGGAENIQYF.

This clonotype was seen ten or more times. The rearrangement uses TRBV7-2 and TRBJ2-5; a weak D match, TRBD2 (6 bases). With 1 base removed from V and 10 bases from J, the gap between germline ends came to 13 bases. This CDR3 has 13 residues. Per the germline V gene, CDR1 is SGHTA and CDR2 is FQGNSA. CDR3 coding DNA: TGTGCCAGCAGCTTAGTGGCAAGGGAGGACCAGTACTTC. It codes for CASSLVAREDQYF. Full variable domain (missing parts from reference TRBV7-2 and TRBJ2-5): GAGVSQSPSNKVTEKGKDVELRCDPISGHTALYWYRQSLGQGLEFLIYFQGNSAPDKSGLPSDRFSAERTGGSVSTLTIQRTQQEDSAVYLCASSLVAREDQYFGPGTRLLVL.

This clonotype was seen at least ten times. The chain recombines TRBV25-1 with TRBJ1-1, with TRBD1 as a possible D gene (6 bases). V lost 8 bases to trimming and J lost 4 bases, with 14 bases between them. The germline CDR1 and CDR2 sequences are MGHDK and SYGVNS. This CDR3 is built from 13 residues. The CDR3 DNA sequence: TGTGCCAGCCGCGTAGGGGGTAGCACTGAAGCTTTCTTT. It translates to CASRVGGSTEAFF.

The chain couples TRBV29-1 to TRBJ2-7; D might be TRBD2 (7 bases). This CDR3 has 15 residues. CDR1 and CDR2 from the germline V gene are SQVTM and ANQGSEA. V was shortened by 4 bases and J by 1 base, with 17 bases between the two germline ends. The CDR3 loop reads CSVGGSRGGSYEQYF. The CDR3 nucleotides are TGCAGCGTTGGGGGATCAAGGGGGGGGTCCTACGAGCAGTACTTC.

This clonotype has more than one count but fewer than ten. The chain is built from TRBV29-1 and TRBJ2-3; TRBD2 matches 13 bases. Per germline, CDR1 SQVTM and CDR2 ANQGSEA. J lost 3 bases, V lost 1 base, and 4 bases had no gene match. There are 16 residues in the CDR3. CDR3 amino acids: CSVEVLAGGMTDTQYF. The CDR3 bases are TGCAGCGTTGAAGTACTAGCGGGAGGGATGACAGATACGCAGTATTTT.

The chain uses TRBV6-2 or TRBV6-3 and TRBJ2-1; the D gene is possibly TRBD1 (5 bases). From germline, CDR1 is MNHEY and CDR2 SVGEGT. CDR3 length: 16 amino acids. V was pared by 4 bases and J by 5 bases, with 18 bases between. The CDR3 loop is CASSLVKGRADNEQFF. CDR3 nucleotide sequence: TGTGCCAGCAGTTTGGTCAAGGGGCGCGCCGACAATGAGCAGTTCTTC.

There are many counts of this clonotype. The chain employs TRBV11-2 and TRBJ2-1; the match to TRBD2 covers 15 bases. CDR3 length: 18 residues. Trimming removed 5 bases from V and 3 bases from J; junction bases left unmatched: 8. Germline CDR1 SGHAT, CDR2 FQNNGV. The CDR3 DNA reads as TGTGCCAGCAGCGAGCGGACTAGCGGGAGGGCCGGCTACAATGAGCAGTTCTTC. This encodes CASSERTSGRAGYNEQFF.

The sample holds a few counts of this clonotype. This rearrangement joins TRBV7-2 to TRBJ2-3; 9 bases map to TRBD2. CDR1 and CDR2 from the germline V gene are SGHTA and FQGNSA. The CDR3 has 16 residues. Unmatched junction bases numbered 9, after V lost 6 bases and J lost 2 bases. The CDR3, as DNA: TGTGCCAGCAGGTTCCGGGCTAGCGGGACCACAGATACGCAGTATTTT. Amino acids: CASRFRASGTTDTQYF.

This clonotype was recorded a few times. This rearrangement joins TRBV4-3 to TRBJ2-5; D is perhaps TRBD2 (6 bases). V lost 2 bases and J lost 5, with 18 bases in between. Germline assignment: CDR1 LGHNA and CDR2 YSLEER. This CDR3 is 16 amino acids long. The CDR3 nucleotides read TGCGCCAGCAGCCAAACATCGGGGGTCAATTGGGAGACCCAGTACTTC. It specifies CASSQTSGVNWETQYF.

This clonotype was observed many times. V and J are TRBV20-1 and TRBJ2-7, with TRBD2 identical over 7 bases. After removal of 3 bases from V and 1 base from J, the junction contained 6 bases not matched to a gene. The CDR3 runs 14 residues. CDR1 is DFQATT and CDR2 is SNEGSKA in the germline V gene (reference sequence). CDR3 nucleotides: TGCAGTGCTAGGGGGGGGGACCGATCCTACGAGCAGTACTTC. Protein product: CSARGGDRSYEQYF.

In its sample, this clonotype was seen a few times. The chain uses TRBV25-1 and TRBJ2-5; 8 bases are a match to TRBD1. V dropped 5 bases and J dropped 1; count of bases not matched to a gene: 6. The CDR3 loop spans 15 amino acids. Germline loops: CDR1 MGHDK, CDR2 SYGVNS. This CDR3 reads CASSPRTGLQETQYF. Here the CDR3 DNA reads TGTGCCAGCAGTCCTAGGACAGGGCTCCAAGAGACCCAGTACTTC.

This clonotype was seen a handful of times. The chain has TRBV6-5 and TRBJ2-7; 8 nucleotides match TRBD1. Trimming took 2 bases from V and 2 from J; bases not matched to a gene: 14. There are 18 residues in the CDR3. Germline V lookup: CDR1 MNHEY, CDR2 SVGAGI. This chain's CDR3 is CASSYGQGTAGAPYEQYF. The CDR3 coding sequence is TGTGCCAGCAGTTACGGACAGGGAACCGCCGGGGCCCCCTACGAGCAGTACTTC.

This clonotype was counted at least ten times. V is TRBV5-6 and J is TRBJ2-5, with 12 bases lining up with TRBD1. Germline V gene data show CDR1 as SGHDT and CDR2 as YYEEEE. With 5 bases clipped from V and 5 bases from J, the junction kept 7 bases outside the gene matches. The CDR3 runs to 15 residues. CDR3 nucleotides: TGTGCCAGCAGTTCCGGGACAGGGGGCCTTGAGACCCAGTACTTC. The encoded protein is CASSSGTGGLETQYF.

The gene calls are TRBV27 and TRBJ1-2, with 11 bases identical to TRBD1. This CDR3 spans 16 amino acids. From germline, CDR1 is MNHEY and CDR2 SMNVEV (reference sequence). Trimming removed 6 bases from V and 8 bases from J; junction bases left unmatched: 14. The CDR3 loop is CASRRISGTGGNGYTF. The CDR3 nucleotides read TGTGCCAGCAGGCGTATCTCCGGGACAGGGGGTAACGGCTACACCTTC.